This TCR beta chain was recovered during a study of cytomegalovirus exposure and HLA in healthy donors. When sampled, the donors appeared nominally healthy, though they likely had unrecorded immune exposures. Study-level points and caveats: Later work found most CMV-associated TCR beta chains apparently HLA-restricted. Later, TCR association rates were found to vary by HLA locus, highest for DRB1 and lowest for HLA-C.

In the PCR, 60 Vbeta and 13 Jbeta primers were used. TCRdb keeps only in-frame clones here, not all; method: immunoSEQ multiplex PCR. Found here are 70,000 or so clones, roughly nine tenths of them singletons; the top ten hold 9% to 14%. This clone was counted between two and nine times. What it binds is not known. Sequencing was carried out using PBMCs. The receptor was isolated from a woman under 40 in good health and CMV-seropositive.

In DNA, the CDR3 is TGTGCCACCAGCAGAGGGGATCAGAACCCCCGCGGGGCTTTCTTT. Translating gives CATSRGDQNPRGAFF. The chain joins TRBV15 to TRBJ1-1; D not certain. Germline V gene sequence: CDR1 LNHNV, CDR2 YYDKDF (reference sequence). The length of the CDR3 is 15 residues. V was cut by 1 base and J by 11 bases, with 20 bases left in between.